The 25 T cell receptor delta chains below come from one sample, sequenced in a study of γδ T cells in repeated Plasmodium falciparum infection. TCRdb reapplied CATT to the multiplex PCR reads. The sample records tens of thousands of delta-chain clones, approximately 1.4% being singletons. Gammadelta T cells were flow-sorted from PBMC into Vgamma9/Vdelta2+ and Vdelta2-negative populations for bulk analysis. Material for sequencing was gamma-delta T cells from blood. The receptor set was obtained from a pool of human donors (malaria-infected and uninfected, not separated).

Note on this clone: One base separates it from a far larger clone, so it is likely a read error. Other DNA sequences in the sample encode the same CDR3. There is no J gene call, but TRDV1 is given as the V gene; the table assigns TRDD3, which was not confirmed against the DNA. Germline CDR1 reads TSWWSYY; CDR2 reads QGS. CDR3 size: 19 residues. CDR3 amino acids: CALGGQSPSYGHYTDKLIF. In nucleotides, the CDR3 is TGTGCTCTTGGGGGCCAATCCCCTTCCTACGGGCACTATACCGATAAGCTCATCTTT.

Only a few counts were recorded for this clone. TCRdb's protein for this DNA is that of a much larger clone and differs from the translation at residue 16, likely a read error; the protein shown is the DNA translation. The CDR3 here is CALGEGEGTVIPVLGTACTDKLIF. The CDR3 region has the DNA TGTGCTCTTGGGGAAGGGGAAGGAACGGTCATTCCAGTACTGGGGACTGCCTGCACCGATAAACTCATCTTT. The chain links TRDV1 to TRDJ1; 7 nucleotides match TRDD3. The CDR3 is 24 residues long. Trimming cost V 2 bases and J 1 base; bases outside gene matches: 31. Germline values: CDR1 TSWWSYY, CDR2 QGS.

With respect to this clone: A far larger clone is just one base off, so this is likely a read error. Within the sample, other DNA sequences also encode this same CDR3. The rearrangement joins TRDV2 to TRDJ3, with 10 positions matching TRDD3. TCRdb supplies no J gene; here it was assigned by aligning the nucleotide sequence to germline. Germline CDR1 is GEAIGNYY and CDR2 is EKD. The CDR3 has 19 residues. The CDR3: CACDTGGFGSSWDTRQMFF. CDR3 DNA: TGTGCTTGTGACACTGGGGGATTCGGGAGCTCCTGGGACACCCGACAGATGTTTTTC.

This clone was seen ten or more times. A read error likely explains why the TCRdb protein, taken from a much larger clone, differs from this DNA's translation at residue 17; the protein shown is translated from the DNA. The chain links TRDV2 to TRDJ1; 13 bases line up with TRDD3. Germline V lookup: CDR1 GEAIGNYY, CDR2 EKD. CDR3 length equals 19 residues. The CDR3 DNA follows: TGTGCCTGTGACGATTTACTGGGGGATACGCCCGCGTACACCGATAAACCCATCTTT. Protein sequence: CACDDLLGDTPAYTDKPIF.

This clone has ten or more counts. At one of its ends the junction is not consistent with the germline gene, which may arise from a read error. This sample also contains other DNA sequences that code for the same CDR3. This chain connects TRDV1 to TRDJ1; a possible D gene is TRDD2 (5 bases). The CDR3 consists of 18 residues. CDR1 is TSWWSYY, CDR2 QGS, per germline. The CDR3 DNA sequence: TGTGCTCTTGGGGGTGCCGTCCTAGGTTCCCGGTACACCGATAAACTCATCTTC. Translated: CALGGAVLGSRYTDKLIF.

This clone was seen more than once but under ten times. This DNA translates differently at residue 13 from the TCRdb protein, which is that of a much larger clone; a read error is likely, and the protein shown is the DNA's own translation. The chain couples TRDV2 to TRDJ1; TRDD3 matches 7 bases. TCRdb is silent on the J gene; assignment here came from matching the DNA to germline. CDR3 length equals 17 residues. Germline V CDR1 and CDR2: GEAIGNYY, EKD. The chain's CDR3 is CACDTGFGGPYTNKLIF. CDR3 nucleotides: TGTGCCTGTGACACCGGTTTTGGGGGACCGTACACCAATAAACTCATCTTT.

This clone occurred many times. A read error likely explains why the TCRdb protein, taken from a much larger clone, differs from this DNA's translation at residue 12; the protein shown is translated from the DNA. The J gene is TRDJ1, the V gene TRDV1; D is undetermined. CDR3 length equals 20 residues. V was shortened by 1 base and J by 3 bases, with 27 bases between the two germline ends. The germline CDR1 and CDR2 sequences are TSWWSYY and QGS. CDR3 loop: CALGEQRGSPRCDKADKLIF. The CDR3 bases are TGTGCTCTTGGGGAACAAAGGGGCTCCCCACGATGTGATAAAGCCGATAAACTCATCTTT.

Judged by abundance, this clone is medium-sized. Other DNA sequences in this specimen translate into the identical CDR3. V and J are TRDV2 and TRDJ3; 8 bases are shared with TRDD3. V trimming: 1 base; J trimming: 0 bases; junction bases outside the gene matches: 4. Germline values: CDR1 GEAIGNYY, CDR2 EKD. This CDR3 has 18 amino acids. In DNA, the CDR3 is TGTGCCTGTGACACATGGGGGATTTCCTCCTGGGACACCCGACAGATGTTTTTC. Encoded protein: CACDTWGISSWDTRQMFF.

This clone was counted between two and nine times. The protein held in TCRdb is that of a much larger clone and does not match this DNA's translation at residue 3, likely because of a read error; the protein shown is translated from the DNA. This chain connects TRDV2 to TRDJ1, with 7 nucleotides matching TRDD3. TCRdb leaves out the J gene; it was filled in here by matching the DNA to germline. CDR1 GEAIGNYY and CDR2 EKD come from the germline V gene. The CDR3 runs to 14 residues. CDR3 DNA: TGTGCCTATGACACTTTGGTACTGGGGGATAAACTCATCTTT. It is translated as CAYDTLVLGDKLIF.

Note on this clone: TCRdb has a much larger clone's protein, which differs at residue 10 from the translation of this DNA, likely because of a read error; what is shown is the protein translated from the DNA. V usage is TRDV2 and J usage is TRDJ1; D gene uncertain. TCRdb offers no J gene call, so here the DNA was matched to germline to obtain one. The length of the CDR3 is 20 residues. Germline CDR1 and CDR2: GEAIGNYY and EKD. V lost 0 bases, J lost 0 bases, and 25 bases lay in between. CDR3 residues: CACDTVPQPVTAAYTDKLIF. In nucleotides, the CDR3 is TGTGCCTGTGACACCGTCCCCCAGCCCGTCACCGCCGCGTACACCGATAAACTCATCTTT.

This clone was found a few times. The TCRdb protein, from a much larger clone, departs from this DNA's translation at residue 14, likely by read error; the protein shown derives from the DNA. The chain joins TRDV2 to TRDJ1, with D possibly TRDD3 on 5 matching bases. The J gene was missing in TCRdb and was found by matching the end of the DNA to germline. The CDR3 consists of 17 residues. Germline-derived CDR1 and CDR2 are GEAIGNYY and EKD. The CDR3 bases are TGTGCCTGTGACTCTCTACTTGGGGACTCCCACACCGATAGACTCATCTTT. It translates to CACDSLLGDSHTDRLIF.

About this clone: The likely explanation is a read error, given a far larger clone one base away. The sample holds other DNA sequences that translate to the same CDR3. The chain employs TRDV1 and TRDJ1; TRDD3 matches 8 bases. Germline V gene data show CDR1 as TSWWSYY and CDR2 as QGS. The length of the CDR3 is 21 residues. DNA for the CDR3: TGTGCTCTTGGGAAATCCCCTCTCTTCGCTGAACATGGGGGATCAGCCGACAAACTCATCTTT. The encoded protein is CALGKSPLFAEHGGSADKLIF.

This clone has only a few counts. TCRdb records a much larger clone's protein for this DNA, with a difference at residue 14 that likely arises from a read error; the protein given is the translation of the DNA. The chain employs TRDV1 and TRDJ1; 8 bases map to TRDD3. The V gene's germline CDR1 is TSWWSYY and CDR2 QGS. The trim removed 3 bases at V and 1 base at J, leaving 19 bases unmatched. The CDR3 is made up of 20 amino acids. This CDR3 reads CALGELLWGTSLKSTDKLIF. The CDR3 region has the DNA TGTGCTCTTGGGGAGTTACTCTGGGGGACGAGTTTAAAGTCCACCGATAAACTCATCTTT.

Only a few counts were recorded for this clone. TCRdb assigns this DNA the protein of a much larger clone, which departs from its translation at residue 11; this likely reflects a read error, and the protein shown comes from translating the DNA. The J gene is TRDJ1, the V gene TRDV1; the D is unclear. Since TCRdb gives no J gene, matching the DNA to germline was used here to assign it. Germline V gives CDR1 TSWWSYY, CDR2 QGS. CDR3 size: 22 residues. With 3 bases removed from V and 0 bases from J, the gap between germline ends came to 32 bases. CDR3 DNA: TGTGCTCTTGGGGACCGTCCCTCCTCATCTGAGGGTAGGAAGAGAAACACCGATAAACTCATCTTT. This gives the protein CALGDRPSSSEGRKRNTDKLIF.

This clone was recorded many times. The chain joins TRDV1 to TRDJ1, with 9 bases identical to TRDD3. Germline matching of the DNA provided the J gene here, since TCRdb leaves it blank. Germline CDR1 and CDR2: TSWWSYY and QGS. With 1 base clipped from V and 8 bases from J, the junction kept 11 bases outside the gene matches. CDR3 length: 16 residues. The CDR3 sequence: CALGERAYTGGPKLIF. DNA of the CDR3: TGTGCTCTTGGGGAACGGGCGTATACTGGGGGACCAAAACTCATCTTT.

This clone has more than one count but fewer than ten. The protein TCRdb gives is from a much larger clone and does not agree with this DNA's translation at residue 12, likely a read error; the protein shown here comes from the DNA. The chain carries TRDV2 and TRDJ1; TRDD3 agrees at 13 bases. The CDR3 is 19 residues long. The V segment lost 1 base and the J segment 2 bases; nucleotides outside the gene matches: 12. Germline V gives CDR1 GEAIGNYY, CDR2 EKD. The CDR3 region is CACDTRYWGIRGETDKLIF. The CDR3 DNA reads as TGTGCCTGTGACACTCGATACTGGGGGATACGCGGCGAGACCGATAAACTCATCTTT.

In regard to this clone: The protein TCRdb lists belongs to a much larger clone and differs from this DNA's translation at residue 17, which points to a read error; the protein shown is made from the DNA. The chain has TRDV1 and TRDJ1; D uncertain. Germline V gene lookup returns CDR1 TSWWSYY and CDR2 QGS. The length of the CDR3 is 20 residues. Trimming took 2 bases from V and 10 from J, leaving 35 bases between them. The CDR3 sequence: CALGEILCLTDFFHPYRLIF. In DNA, the CDR3 is TGTGCTCTTGGGGAAATCTTGTGCCTCACCGACTTTTTCCACCCCTATAGACTCATCTTT.

This clone turned up a few times. The TCRdb protein, from a much larger clone, departs from this DNA's translation at residue 6, likely by read error; the protein shown derives from the DNA. V usage is TRDV1 and J usage is TRDJ1; TRDD3 agrees at 10 bases. Germline values: CDR1 TSWWSYY, CDR2 QGS. The CDR3 spans 17 residues. The V segment lost 2 bases and the J segment 3 bases; nucleotides outside the gene matches: 9. CDR3 nucleotides: TGTGCTCTTGGGGAAGCGGGGTGGGGGATACTTTCCGATAAACTCATCTTT. Its protein product is CALGEAGWGILSDKLIF.

This clone occurred many times. The J gene is TRDJ1, the V gene TRDV2; maybe TRDD3 (6 bases). TCRdb is silent on the J gene; assignment here came from matching the DNA to germline. The germline V gene has CDR1 GEAIGNYY and CDR2 EKD. V shed 4 bases and J shed 8 bases, with 25 bases lying between them. This CDR3 is 16 amino acids long. The CDR3 DNA follows: TGTGCCTGTGATGGCCTCGGGGGAGCAGGGTCTGAGAAACTCATCTTT. This codes for CACDGLGGAGSEKLIF.

With regard to this clone: A read error is the likely source, as a far larger clone sits one nucleotide away. This same CDR3 is encoded by further DNA sequences in the sample. This rearrangement joins TRDV3 to TRDJ1; either TRDD1 or TRDD3 may supply D (5 bases each). In germline, CDR1 is TVYSNPD, CDR2 GDNSRS (reference sequence). There are 14 residues in the CDR3. CDR3: CAWKSGGYTDKLIF. The CDR3 DNA sequence: TGTGCATGGAAATCCGGGGGGTACACCGATAAACTCATCTTT.

At least ten counts were recorded for this clone. Given a far larger clone just one base away, this is likely a sequencing read error. This sample includes further DNA sequences coding for the same CDR3. The chain carries TRDV1 and TRDJ1; D may correspond to TRDD1 or TRDD3 (5 bases each). The J gene, absent from TCRdb, was called here by matching the DNA to germline. The V gene's germline CDR1 is TSWWSYY and CDR2 QGS. This CDR3 is built from 16 residues. The CDR3 nucleotides are TGTGCCCTTGGGGAAATGCCCATCCTGTACACCGATAAACTCATCTTT. It specifies CALGEMPILYTDKLIF.

This clone was detected a few times. TCRdb attributes to this sequence the protein of a much larger clone, which differs from the DNA translation at residue 3; a read error is likely, and the protein displayed is translated from the DNA. The rearrangement uses TRDV2 and TRDJ2; 13 bases are a match to TRDD3. TCRdb gives no J gene; it was assigned here by matching the DNA to germline. CDR1 GEAIGNYY and CDR2 EKD come from the germline V gene. The CDR3 runs 17 residues. CDR3 protein: CARDHVLGDTETAQLFF. CDR3 DNA: TGTGCCCGTGACCACGTACTGGGGGATACGGAAACAGCACAACTCTTCTTT.

As regards this clone: TCRdb's entry gives the protein of a much larger clone, which mismatches this DNA's translation at residue 4, likely from a read error; the protein reported here is translated from the DNA. The chain is built from TRDV2 and TRDJ1; D uncertain. In the absence of a J gene in TCRdb, the DNA was matched to germline to assign it here. The CDR3 consists of 15 residues. The germline V and J ends were trimmed by 5 bases and 5 bases, with 20 bases remaining between them. CDR1 and CDR2 from the germline V gene are GEAIGNYY and EKD. The CDR3 spells CACGSGGFTTDKLIF. CDR3 sequence (DNA): TGTGCCTGTGGCTCCGGAGGGTTCACGACTGATAAACTCATCTTT.

This clone was seen many times. This chain uses TRDV1 with TRDJ1; 9 bases match TRDD3. The CDR3 extends over 21 amino acids. V lost 0 bases to trimming and J lost 0 bases; unmatched junction nucleotides: 17. Germline lookup yields CDR1 TSWWSYY and CDR2 QGS. CDR3 sequence (DNA): TGTGCTCTTGGGGAACTGAACATTCGATGTACTGGGGGACCGTACACCGATAAACTCATCTTT. Its translation is CALGELNIRCTGGPYTDKLIF.

This clone has at least ten counts. Translating this DNA gives a protein that differs at residue 12 from the TCRdb one, which belongs to a much larger clone; a read error is likely, and the protein shown is this translation. The chain employs TRDV2 and TRDJ3; 12 bases fit TRDD3. Here the J gene came from matching the DNA to germline, since TCRdb omits it. Germline V gives CDR1 GEAIGNYY, CDR2 EKD. The length of the CDR3 is 17 residues. Here the CDR3 reads CACDILGDTWDARQMFF. The CDR3 bases are TGTGCCTGTGACATACTGGGGGATACCTGGGACGCCCGACAGATGTTTTTC.